A single sample gave rise to the 18 T cell receptor beta chains below, sequenced in a study of vaccination and CD4 T cells after COVID-19. The Oncomine TCR Beta short-read assay was applied to DNA of cultured CD4+ T cells. TCRdb reprocessed the PCR reads with MiXCR, giving one entry per CDR3 protein. The sample contains roughly 28,000 distinct CDR3 sequences, around 60% of which appear only once. Their antigens are not known. Treatment defined: approximately nine-day PBMC culture with coronavirus spike peptide pools or control peptides (ViraFEST assay). Here the sequenced sample was CD4+ T cells from blood, cultured in vitro, taken after SARS-CoV-2 vaccination. The source is a human donor who received a COVID-19 vaccine.

The rearrangement joins TRBV2 to TRBJ1-1; D perhaps matches TRBD1 (5 bases). V lost 6 bases and J lost 4, with 12 bases in between. The CDR3 totals 13 residues. The germline CDR1 and CDR2 sequences are SNHLY and FYNNEI. CDR3 bases: TGTGCCAGCAGGAGGGACCAGGGCACTGAAGCTTTCTTT. Encoded protein: CASRRDQGTEAFF.

This chain connects TRBV27 to TRBJ1-2; D is unclear. Germline-derived CDR1 and CDR2 are MNHEY and SMNVEV (reference sequence). The CDR3 is made up of 13 amino acids. V was clipped by 6 bases and J by 7 bases, with 15 bases between them. CDR3 DNA: TGTGCCAGCAGGACGCGTGGATCTGGTGGCTACACCTTC. It translates to CASRTRGSGGYTF.

V usage is TRBV6-1 and J usage is TRBJ1-2; tentatively, D is TRBD1 (6 bases). This CDR3 has 15 residues. V shed 5 bases and J shed 5 bases, with 18 bases lying between them. Germline CDR1 MNHNS, CDR2 SASEGT. CDR3 in amino acids: CASSRPQGGQYGYTF. The CDR3, as DNA: TGTGCCAGCAGTAGACCACAGGGTGGGCAATATGGCTACACCTTC.

This clonotype was seen only a few times. This chain joins TRBV6-5 and TRBJ1-2; D is unresolved. V was cut by 2 bases and J by 4 bases, with 8 bases left in between. CDR3 size: 13 residues. The germline gives CDR1 MNHEY, CDR2 SVGAGI. CDR3 DNA: TGTGCCAGCAGTTACGGGAGTTTCTATGGCTACACCTTC. Translated: CASSYGSFYGYTF.

The V call is TRBV15, the J call TRBJ2-1; 8 nucleotides line up with TRBD2. The CDR3 is made up of 16 amino acids. The V gene's germline CDR1 is LNHNV and CDR2 YYDKDF (reference sequence). The J segment lost 0 bases and the V segment lost 0 bases, leaving 1 base of the junction unmatched. The CDR3 loop reads CATSRDGGASYNEQFF. DNA of the CDR3: TGTGCCACCAGCAGAGACGGGGGGGCCTCCTACAATGAGCAGTTCTTC.

This clonotype was found a few times. This chain uses TRBV2 with TRBJ1-6, with D unresolved. The CDR3 has 13 amino acids. CDR1 is SNHLY and CDR2 is FYNNEI in the germline V gene. V lost 8 bases, J lost 4 bases, and 9 bases lay in between. CDR3 amino acids: CASLADYNSPLHF. The CDR3 nucleotides read TGTGCCAGCCTGGCCGATTATAATTCACCCCTCCACTTT.

V and J are TRBV5-4 and TRBJ2-2, with D perhaps matching TRBD1 (5 bases). Germline V gene sequence: CDR1 SGHNT, CDR2 YYREEE (reference sequence). V dropped 5 bases and J dropped 2 bases, with 10 bases sitting between them. The CDR3 consists of 14 residues. CDR3 residues: CASRIQGNTGELFF. Here the CDR3 DNA reads TGTGCCAGCAGAATTCAGGGTAACACCGGGGAGCTGTTTTTT. Complete variable domain (other parts from reference TRBV5-4 and TRBJ2-2): ETGVTQSPTHLIKTRGQQVTLRCSSQSGHNTVSWYQQALGQGPQFIFQYYREEENGRGNFPPRFSGLQFPNYSSELNVNALELDDSALYLCASRIQGNTGELFFGEGSRLTVL.

The chain recombines TRBV6-5 with TRBJ2-7; TRBD2 matches 15 bases. CDR3 size: 20 residues. CDR1 is MNHEY and CDR2 is SVGAGI in the germline V gene. The V and J ends lost 0 bases and 0 bases, in that order; junction bases with no gene match: 9. Here the CDR3 reads CASSYSTPGLAGGFSYEQYF. As DNA, the CDR3 is TGTGCCAGCAGTTACTCGACTCCGGGACTAGCGGGGGGCTTCTCCTACGAGCAGTACTTC.

This clonotype showed up just a few times. The chain has TRBV19 and TRBJ1-1; 7 bases align to TRBD1. V gave up 4 bases and J gave up 0 bases; unmatched junction bases: 2. CDR3 length: 14 residues. CDR1 LNHDA and CDR2 SQIVND come from the germline V gene (reference sequence). CDR3 sequence reads: CASSRGQLNTEAFF. The CDR3 nucleotides read TGTGCCAGTAGTAGGGGACAGCTGAACACTGAAGCTTTCTTT.

V usage is TRBV12-5 and J usage is TRBJ2-7; TRBD2 matches 8 bases. The ends lost 0 bases at V and 5 bases at J; junction bases unmatched: 15. CDR1 and CDR2 (germline): LGHNT, FRNRAP. CDR3 size: 18 residues. The CDR3 loop reads CASGLVRGSGGPWNEQYF. The DNA for the CDR3 is TGTGCTAGTGGTTTGGTACGGGGGTCGGGGGGGCCTTGGAACGAGCAGTACTTC.

This clonotype was seen a few times. The V call is TRBV20-1, the J call TRBJ1-3; tentative D call: TRBD1 (6 bases). This CDR3 spans 13 amino acids. Germline CDR1 is DFQATT and CDR2 is SNEGSKA (reference sequence). Trimming stripped 0 bases from V and 8 bases from J, with 11 bases between. This chain's CDR3 is CSARDGGADTIYF. The CDR3 DNA reads as TGCAGTGCTAGAGATGGGGGGGCTGACACCATATATTTT.

The chain employs TRBV6-1 and TRBJ1-2, with TRBD1 matching 7 bases. Germline V lookup: CDR1 MNHNS, CDR2 SASEGT. This CDR3 has 15 residues. Unmatched junction bases numbered 11, after V lost 6 bases and J lost 4 bases. The CDR3 protein is CASRPLQGRVYGYTF. CDR3 nucleotides: TGTGCCAGCAGACCCTTACAGGGGCGTGTCTATGGCTACACCTTC.

The sample holds a few counts of this clonotype. V and J are TRBV6-1 and TRBJ2-3; the D gene is possibly TRBD1 (6 bases). This CDR3 is 15 amino acids long. V was clipped by 4 bases and J by 4 bases, with 15 bases between them. Germline V gives CDR1 MNHNS, CDR2 SASEGT. The CDR3 coding sequence is TGTGCCAGCAGTGGACTACAGGGAGTCGCAGATACGCAGTATTTT. As protein: CASSGLQGVADTQYF.

The CDR3 DNA sequence: TGTGCCAGCAGCTTAGCCAGGGGTTACACTGAAGCTTTCTTT. Amino acid sequence: CASSLARGYTEAFF. This rearrangement joins TRBV7-9 to TRBJ1-1, with a possible D match to TRBD1 (6 bases). This CDR3 spans 14 amino acids. The germline V gene has CDR1 SEHNR and CDR2 FQNEAQ (reference sequence). V gave up 0 bases and J gave up 3 bases, with 8 bases separating them. Full variable domain (outside the CDR3, taken from reference TRBV7-9 and TRBJ1-1): DTGVSQNPRHKITKRGQNVTFRCDPISEHNRLYWYRQTLGQGPEFLTYFQNEAQLEKSRLLSDRFSAERPKGSFSTLEIQRTEQGDSAMYLCASSLARGYTEAFFGQGTRLTVV.

The chain couples TRBV6-5 to TRBJ2-5, with 11 bases lining up with TRBD2. Germline V gives CDR1 MNHEY, CDR2 SVGAGI. V was clipped by 2 bases and J by 1 base; unmatched bases: 9. This CDR3 is built from 18 residues. The CDR3 protein is CASSYGGSGGAFQETQYF. The CDR3 DNA follows: TGTGCCAGCAGTTACGGAGGTAGCGGGGGGGCCTTCCAAGAGACCCAGTACTTC.

The chain links TRBV28 to TRBJ2-3; 11 nucleotides match TRBD1. CDR1 MDHEN and CDR2 SYDVKM come from the germline V gene. The CDR3 spans 15 residues. With 9 bases clipped from V and 3 bases from J, the junction kept 8 bases outside the gene matches. CDR3: CASRAGTGGTDTQYF. CDR3 DNA sequence: TGTGCCAGTAGGGCGGGGACAGGGGGGACAGATACGCAGTATTTT.

The CDR3 DNA reads TGCGCCAGCAGCTCCGGTGGGGGCGAGGAGACCCAGTACTTC. The encoded protein is CASSSGGGEETQYF. This chain links TRBV5-1 with TRBJ2-5; TRBD1 might be the D (6 bases). Germline CDR1 is SGHRS and CDR2 is YFSETQ. The CDR3 runs to 14 residues. The ends were cut back, 3 bases at V and 5 bases at J, with 14 bases in the middle.

The V gene is TRBV12-3 or TRBV12-4, the J gene TRBJ1-1; D is ambiguous. The V gene lost 5 bases and the J gene lost 1 base, with 11 bases spanning the gap. The CDR3 spans 14 residues. As DNA, the CDR3 is TGTGCCAGCAGTCGAACGGACCCGAACACTGAAGCTTTCTTT. Translating gives CASSRTDPNTEAFF.